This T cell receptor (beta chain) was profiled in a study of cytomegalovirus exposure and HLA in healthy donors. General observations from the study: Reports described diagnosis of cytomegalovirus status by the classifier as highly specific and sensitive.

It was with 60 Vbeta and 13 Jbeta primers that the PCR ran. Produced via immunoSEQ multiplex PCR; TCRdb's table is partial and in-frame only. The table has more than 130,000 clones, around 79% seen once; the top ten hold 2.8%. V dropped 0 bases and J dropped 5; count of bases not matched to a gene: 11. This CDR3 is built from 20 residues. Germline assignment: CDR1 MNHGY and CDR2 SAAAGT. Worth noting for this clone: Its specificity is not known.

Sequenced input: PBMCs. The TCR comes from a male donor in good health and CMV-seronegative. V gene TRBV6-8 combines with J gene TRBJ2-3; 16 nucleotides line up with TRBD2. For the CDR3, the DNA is TGTGCCAGCAGTTACTCGAACGGGACTAGCGGGGGGGCCAGGGTAGATACGCAGTATTTT. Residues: CASSYSNGTSGGARVDTQYF.